This T cell receptor (beta chain) comes out of a study of shared T cell receptors in the human thymus. Trimming left V 7 bases short and J 8 bases short, with 21 bases between. The CDR3 contains 15 residues. CDR1 and CDR2 from the germline V gene are SGHRS and YFSETQ. TCRdb keeps only in-frame clones here, not all; method: immunoSEQ multiplex PCR. The table lists about 660,000 clones, around 87% of them singletons. This sample also belongs to another study, concerning human thymus T cells. In that study: Thymus was obtained from resections taken during corrective heart surgery.

The gene calls are TRBV5-1 and TRBJ1-4; D is undetermined. Input material: thymocytes. The clonotype was recovered from a boy under two years old with a congenital heart defect. The CDR3 here is CASSPLRFGGEKLFF. In DNA form, the CDR3 reads TGCGCCAGCTCCCCCTTGCGGTTTGGAGGCGAAAAACTGTTTTTT.